Presented here are 23 T cell receptor beta chains from one specimen sequenced in a study of cytomegalovirus exposure and HLA in healthy donors. Produced via immunoSEQ multiplex PCR; TCRdb's table is partial and in-frame only. This table has fewer than 250,000 clones, roughly 84% appearing once. Material for sequencing was PBMCs. The receptors stem from a woman aged 18-29 years in good health and CMV-seropositive.

The chain has TRBV5-1 and TRBJ2-7, with 8 bases aligning to TRBD1. Germline values: CDR1 SGHRS, CDR2 YFSETQ. The CDR3 extends over 15 amino acids. V lost 4 bases to trimming and J lost 0 bases; unmatched junction nucleotides: 6. CDR3 sequence reads: CASSPWTGPSYEQYF. The CDR3 region has the DNA TGCGCCAGCAGCCCCTGGACAGGGCCCTCCTACGAGCAGTACTTC.

This chain links TRBV5-1 with TRBJ1-1; maybe TRBD1 (5 bases). V was cut by 1 base and J by 5 bases, with 9 bases left in between. CDR3 length equals 13 residues. The V gene's germline CDR1 is SGHRS and CDR2 YFSETQ. The CDR3 here is CASSLRGGTEAFF. CDR3 nucleotide sequence: TGCGCCAGCAGCTTGAGGGGAGGGACTGAAGCTTTCTTT.

This clone was detected ten times or more. The sample has other DNA sequences that encode this CDR3 too. CDR3 sequence reads: CASSSGEKLFF. The CDR3 region has the DNA TGTGCCAGCAGTTCGGGTGAAAAACTGTTTTTT. This chain links TRBV28 with TRBJ1-4; D is undetermined. This CDR3 contains 11 residues. Between the trimmed V and J ends, which lost 4 bases and 7 bases, there was a span of 4 bases. Germline V lookup: CDR1 MDHEN, CDR2 SYDVKM.

The chain recombines TRBV6-5 with TRBJ1-2, with 8 bases fitting TRBD1. The length of the CDR3 is 14 residues. Trimming at V came to 4 bases and at J to 8 bases, leaving 9 bases not matched to a gene. Germline values: CDR1 MNHEY, CDR2 SVGAGI. This chain's CDR3 is CASSWGRGHVGYTF. In DNA form, the CDR3 reads TGTGCCAGCAGTTGGGGCAGGGGGCACGTCGGCTACACCTTC.

This sequence joins TRBV7-9 and TRBJ2-5; TRBD2 agrees at 7 bases. The V segment lost 1 base and the J segment 2 bases; nucleotides outside the gene matches: 4. This CDR3 region has 15 residues. CDR1 and CDR2 (germline): SEHNR, FQNEAQ (reference sequence). Here the CDR3 reads CASSLGDGRQETQYF. CDR3 bases: TGTGCCAGCAGCTTAGGGGACGGGAGGCAAGAGACCCAGTACTTC.

The J gene is TRBJ2-7, the V gene TRBV9, with TRBD1 matching 9 bases. The CDR3 covers 16 residues. The V gene's germline CDR1 is SGDLS and CDR2 YYNGEE. With 3 bases clipped from V and 2 bases from J, the junction kept 9 bases outside the gene matches. The CDR3, as DNA: TGTGCCAGCAGCGCCGTCGGGACAGGGAAAACCTACGAGCAGTACTTC. It encodes CASSAVGTGKTYEQYF.

The rearrangement joins TRBV5-6 to TRBJ2-1; a possible D gene is TRBD1 (5 bases). Germline values: CDR1 SGHDT, CDR2 YYEEEE. The length of the CDR3 is 15 residues. V shed 1 base and J shed 6 bases, with 14 bases lying between them. The DNA of the CDR3 is TGTGCCAGCAGCTTGTGGGCAGGGCTCCCCAATGAGCAGTTCTTC. It codes for CASSLWAGLPNEQFF.

The rearrangement uses TRBV27 and TRBJ2-1; TRBD2 matches 14 bases. In germline, CDR1 is MNHEY, CDR2 SMNVEV (reference sequence). The CDR3 is 16 amino acids. The V segment lost 4 bases and the J segment 9 bases; nucleotides outside the gene matches: 8. The CDR3 sequence is CASSSTGTSGSTEQFF. The CDR3 DNA follows: TGTGCCAGCAGTTCCACCGGGACTAGCGGGAGTACTGAGCAGTTCTTC.

V is TRBV6-5 and J is TRBJ1-2; the D gene is possibly TRBD1 (5 bases). The CDR3 sequence is 14 residues long. V was trimmed by 5 bases and J by 6 bases, leaving 16 bases between them. CDR1 is MNHEY, CDR2 SVGAGI, per germline. CDR3 nucleotide sequence: TGTGCCAGCAGTCCGCACGGGACTGTAAATGGCTACACCTTC. Encoded protein: CASSPHGTVNGYTF.

This chain uses TRBV30 with TRBJ1-2; D remains unclear. The V gene's germline CDR1 is GTSNPN and CDR2 SVGIG (reference sequence). V lost 0 bases and J lost 1, with 15 bases in between. CDR3 length: 16 amino acids. The CDR3 loop reads CAWSVRPRKNNYGYTF. The DNA of the CDR3 is TGTGCCTGGAGTGTACGGCCCAGGAAAAATAACTATGGCTACACCTTC.

The chain couples TRBV30 to TRBJ1-3, with a possible D match to TRBD1 (5 bases). V lost 5 bases to trimming and J lost 2 bases, with 13 bases between them. Germline V gene data show CDR1 as GTSNPN and CDR2 as SVGIG (reference sequence). This CDR3 has 14 residues. CDR3 coding DNA: TGTGCCTGGGCCCCCCGCAGGGCTGGAAACACCATATATTTT. Translation: CAWAPRRAGNTIYF.

On this clone: Other DNA sequences in this sample translate to the same CDR3. CDR3 region: CASSLGTGSYEQYF. The CDR3 DNA is TGTGCCAGCAGCTTAGGGACAGGATCCTACGAGCAGTACTTC. This rearrangement joins TRBV7-6 to TRBJ2-7, with 7 bases lining up with TRBD1. The ends lost 1 base at V and 1 base at J; junction bases unmatched: 1. CDR1 and CDR2 from the germline V gene are SGHVS and FNYEAQ. The CDR3 spans 14 residues.

The chain couples TRBV28 to TRBJ2-7; D may be TRBD1 (5 bases). Trimming cost V 3 bases and J 4 bases, with 10 bases left between them. The CDR3 sequence is 13 residues long. CDR1 MDHEN and CDR2 SYDVKM come from the germline V gene. CDR3 nucleotides: TGTGCCAGCAGTTTCAGGGTCGAGTACGAGCAGTACTTC. It yields the protein CASSFRVEYEQYF.

The chain links TRBV4-1 to TRBJ1-5, with 8 bases that match TRBD1. After removal of 0 bases from V and 4 bases from J, the junction contained 5 bases not matched to a gene. Per the germline V gene, CDR1 is MGHRA and CDR2 is YSYEKL. The CDR3 sequence is 16 residues long. The CDR3 DNA is TGCGCCAGCAGCCAAGATCCAGGGGGCAAGAATCAGCCCCAGCATTTT. Protein sequence: CASSQDPGGKNQPQHF.

The J gene is TRBJ1-4, the V gene TRBV6-5; the D gene is possibly TRBD1 (5 bases). CDR3 length: 13 amino acids. Germline V CDR1 and CDR2: MNHEY, SVGAGI. The V end lost 1 base, the J end lost 10 bases, and 10 bases lay between the germline ends. CDR3 nucleotide sequence: TGTGCCAGCAGTTACTTTCGGCAGGGAAAACTGTTTTTT. Residues: CASSYFRQGKLFF.

The V call is TRBV11-3, the J call TRBJ2-3; 8 nucleotides align to TRBD1. Germline V CDR1 and CDR2: SGHNT, YENEEA. The V segment lost 5 bases and the J segment 3 bases; nucleotides outside the gene matches: 4. The CDR3 consists of 14 residues. This CDR3 reads CASSRTGPTDTQYF. The DNA for the CDR3 is TGTGCCAGCAGCAGGACAGGGCCAACAGATACGCAGTATTTT.

The chain is built from TRBV6-5 and TRBJ1-5; a weak D match, TRBD1 (6 bases). The CDR3 sequence is 14 residues long. Germline assignment: CDR1 MNHEY and CDR2 SVGAGI. V was clipped by 5 bases and J by 4 bases, with 12 bases between them. The CDR3, as DNA: TGTGCCAGCAGTAGGGGGGGTCTGAATCAGCCCCAGCATTTT. It encodes CASSRGGLNQPQHF.

This chain connects TRBV7-9 to TRBJ1-2; perhaps TRBD1 as D (6 bases). The V end was cut by 5 bases, the J end by 4 bases, with 11 bases between. Germline CDR1 SEHNR, CDR2 FQNEAQ (reference sequence). This CDR3 comprises 13 residues. The DNA for the CDR3 is TGTGCCAGCAGCCAGGGACAATTCTATGGCTACACCTTC. It codes for CASSQGQFYGYTF.

J is TRBJ1-2 and V is TRBV28, with D maybe TRBD1 (5 bases). Germline V CDR1 and CDR2: MDHEN, SYDVKM. Trimming cost V 6 bases and J 4 bases, with 9 bases left between them. CDR3 length equals 12 residues. The CDR3 is CASREGVYGYTF. The CDR3 DNA reads as TGTGCCAGCAGGGAAGGGGTCTATGGCTACACCTTC.

The chain employs TRBV27 and TRBJ2-3, with D possibly matching TRBD1 (5 bases). Germline-derived CDR1 and CDR2 are MNHEY and SMNVEV (reference sequence). With 3 bases removed from V and 1 base from J, the gap between germline ends came to 11 bases. CDR3 length: 15 amino acids. Here the CDR3 reads CASSFFLGRTDTQYF. DNA of the CDR3: TGTGCCAGCAGTTTCTTCCTGGGGCGCACAGATACGCAGTATTTT.

The genes are TRBV10-1 and TRBJ1-1, with a weak D call TRBD1 (6 bases). This CDR3 spans 16 amino acids. The ends were cut back, 3 bases at V and 0 bases at J, with 14 bases in the middle. The germline V gene encodes CDR1 WNHNN and CDR2 SYGVQD (reference sequence). The DNA for the CDR3 is TGCGCCAGCAGTGATGGGGGGGCTGCTTTGAACACTGAAGCTTTCTTT. It yields the protein CASSDGGAALNTEAFF.

V is TRBV5-1 and J is TRBJ2-1; unclear D gene. Trimming pared 1 base from V and 8 bases from J, leaving 7 bases between. The V gene's germline CDR1 is SGHRS and CDR2 YFSETQ. The CDR3 totals 12 residues. As DNA, the CDR3 is TGCGCCAGCAGCTTGTATATAGATGAGCAGTTCTTC. Translating it yields CASSLYIDEQFF.

The chain has TRBV27 and TRBJ1-4; D is ambiguous. The CDR3 runs to 14 residues. In germline, CDR1 is MNHEY, CDR2 SMNVEV (reference sequence). Trimming stripped 5 bases from V and 8 bases from J, with 15 bases between. Written as DNA, the CDR3 is TGTGCCAGCAGTGACCGGGTCTCACGCGAAAAACTGTTTTTT. It yields the protein CASSDRVSREKLFF.